The source of this TCR beta chain is a study of shared clonotypes between healthy human individuals. Deletions cut 1 base from V and 2 bases from J, with 6 bases between. The CDR3 is 14 amino acids. The V gene's germline CDR1 is SGHNT and CDR2 YYREEE (reference sequence). Division of CD4+ cells produced a CD45RA+ naive subset and a CD45RA-negative memory subset. Libraries were prepared by immunoSEQ multiplex PCR; TCRdb keeps only in-frame clonotypes and omits some of them. The sample yields more than 1.2 million clones, approximately 98.5% seen once. The sequenced material came from naive CD4+ T cells sorted from blood. Subset described: CD45RA+ positively selected. This clonotype was sampled from a man aged 30-40 years in good health. This chain uses TRBV5-4 with TRBJ2-2; no clear D gene. CDR3 region: CASSLIVNTGELFF. The CDR3 DNA sequence: TGTGCCAGCAGCTTGATTGTAAACACCGGGGAGCTGTTTTTT.